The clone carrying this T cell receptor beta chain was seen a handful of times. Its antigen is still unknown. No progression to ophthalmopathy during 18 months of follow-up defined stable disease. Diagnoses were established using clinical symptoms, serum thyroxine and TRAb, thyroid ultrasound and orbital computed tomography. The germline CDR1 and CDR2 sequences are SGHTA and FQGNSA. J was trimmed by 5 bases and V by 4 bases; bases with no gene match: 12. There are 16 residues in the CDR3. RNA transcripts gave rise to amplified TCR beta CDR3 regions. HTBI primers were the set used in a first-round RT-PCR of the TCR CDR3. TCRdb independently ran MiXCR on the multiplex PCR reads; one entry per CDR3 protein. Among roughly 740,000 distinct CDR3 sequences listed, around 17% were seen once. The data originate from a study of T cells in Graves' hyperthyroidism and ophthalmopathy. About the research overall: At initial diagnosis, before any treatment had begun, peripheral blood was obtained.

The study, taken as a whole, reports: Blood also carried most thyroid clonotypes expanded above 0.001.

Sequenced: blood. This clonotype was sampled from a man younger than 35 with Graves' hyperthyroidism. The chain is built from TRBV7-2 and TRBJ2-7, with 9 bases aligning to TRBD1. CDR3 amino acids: CASSSTGTGIFHEQYF. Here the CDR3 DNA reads TGTGCCAGCAGCTCGACGGGGACAGGGATCTTCCACGAGCAGTACTTC.